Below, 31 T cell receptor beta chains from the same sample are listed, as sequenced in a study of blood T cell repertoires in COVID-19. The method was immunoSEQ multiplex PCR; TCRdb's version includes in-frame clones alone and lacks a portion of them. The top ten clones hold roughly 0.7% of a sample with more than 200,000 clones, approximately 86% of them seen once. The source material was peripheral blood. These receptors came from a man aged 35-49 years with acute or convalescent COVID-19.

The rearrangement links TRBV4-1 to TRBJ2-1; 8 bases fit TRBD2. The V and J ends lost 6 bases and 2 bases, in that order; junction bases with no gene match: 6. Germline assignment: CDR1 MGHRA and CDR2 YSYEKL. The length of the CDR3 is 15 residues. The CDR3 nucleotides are TGCGCCAGCAGATACAGCGGGAGCACCTACAATGAGCAGTTCTTC. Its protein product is CASRYSGSTYNEQFF.

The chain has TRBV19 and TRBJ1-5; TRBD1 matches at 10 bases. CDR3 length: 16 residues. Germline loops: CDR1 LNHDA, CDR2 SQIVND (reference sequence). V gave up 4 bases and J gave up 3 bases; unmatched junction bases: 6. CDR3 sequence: CASSTRTGGNNQPQHF. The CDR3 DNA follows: TGTGCCAGTAGTACCCGGACAGGGGGAAACAATCAGCCCCAGCATTTT.

CDR3 sequence: CASSTRDFGNEQFF. CDR3 sequence (DNA): TGCGCCAGCAGCACCCGGGACTTCGGTAATGAGCAGTTCTTC. The chain couples TRBV5-1 to TRBJ2-1; TRBD2 is a possible D gene (6 bases). CDR1 is SGHRS, CDR2 YFSETQ, per germline. CDR3 size: 14 residues. The V and J ends lost 4 bases and 7 bases respectively, with 15 bases between them.

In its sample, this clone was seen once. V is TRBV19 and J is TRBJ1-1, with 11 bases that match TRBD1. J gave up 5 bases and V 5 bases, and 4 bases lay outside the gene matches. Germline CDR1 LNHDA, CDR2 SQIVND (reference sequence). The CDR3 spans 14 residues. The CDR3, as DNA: TGTGCCAGTAGTGGGACAGGGGGAGAAACTGAAGCTTTCTTT. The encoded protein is CASSGTGGETEAFF.

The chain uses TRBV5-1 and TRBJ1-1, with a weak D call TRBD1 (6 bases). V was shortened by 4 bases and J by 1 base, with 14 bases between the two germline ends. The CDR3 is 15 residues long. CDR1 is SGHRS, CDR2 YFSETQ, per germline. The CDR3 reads CASSRTGTKNTEAFF. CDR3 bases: TGCGCCAGCAGCCGCACCGGGACAAAGAACACTGAAGCTTTCTTT.

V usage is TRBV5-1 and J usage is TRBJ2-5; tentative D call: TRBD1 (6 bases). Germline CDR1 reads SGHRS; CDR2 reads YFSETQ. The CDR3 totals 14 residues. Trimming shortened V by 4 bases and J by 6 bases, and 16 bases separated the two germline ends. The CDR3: CASSPYPGQQTQYF. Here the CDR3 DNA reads TGCGCCAGCAGCCCCTATCCGGGACAACAGACCCAGTACTTC.

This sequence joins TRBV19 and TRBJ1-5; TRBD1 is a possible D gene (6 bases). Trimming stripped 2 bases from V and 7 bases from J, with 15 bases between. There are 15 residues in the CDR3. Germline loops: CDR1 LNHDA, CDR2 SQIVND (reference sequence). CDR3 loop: CASSIWDTRGQPQHF. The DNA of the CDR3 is TGTGCCAGTAGTATATGGGACACGCGAGGGCAGCCCCAGCATTTT.

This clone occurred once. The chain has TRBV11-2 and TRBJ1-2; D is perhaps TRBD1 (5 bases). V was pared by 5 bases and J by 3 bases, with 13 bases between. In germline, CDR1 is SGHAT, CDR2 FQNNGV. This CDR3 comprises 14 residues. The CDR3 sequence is CASSRGRGDYGYTF. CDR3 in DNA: TGTGCCAGCAGCCGGGGGAGGGGAGACTATGGCTACACCTTC.

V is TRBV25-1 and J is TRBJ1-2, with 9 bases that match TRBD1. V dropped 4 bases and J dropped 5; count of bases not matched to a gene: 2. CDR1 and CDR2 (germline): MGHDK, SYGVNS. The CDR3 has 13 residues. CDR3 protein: CASSGTGEYGYTF. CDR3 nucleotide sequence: TGTGCCAGCAGTGGGACAGGGGAATATGGCTACACCTTC.

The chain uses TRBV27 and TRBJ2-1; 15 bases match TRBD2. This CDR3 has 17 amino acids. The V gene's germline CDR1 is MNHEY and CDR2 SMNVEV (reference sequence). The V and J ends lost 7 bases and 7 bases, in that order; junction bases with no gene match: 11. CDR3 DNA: TGTGCCAGCATTGCTACCTACGGACTAGCGGGAGGGAATGAGCAGTTCTTC. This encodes CASIATYGLAGGNEQFF.

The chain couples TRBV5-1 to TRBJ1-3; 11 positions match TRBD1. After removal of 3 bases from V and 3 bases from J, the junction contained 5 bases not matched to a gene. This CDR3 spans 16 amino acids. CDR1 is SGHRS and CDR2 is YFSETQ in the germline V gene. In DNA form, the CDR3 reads TGCGCCAGCAGCTCGAGGACAGGGGGCTTTGGAAACACCATATATTTT. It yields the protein CASSSRTGGFGNTIYF.

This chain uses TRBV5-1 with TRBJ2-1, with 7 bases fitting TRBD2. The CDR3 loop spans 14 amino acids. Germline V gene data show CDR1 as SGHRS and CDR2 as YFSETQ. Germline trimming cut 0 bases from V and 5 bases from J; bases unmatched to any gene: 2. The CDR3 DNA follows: TGCGCCAGCAGCTTGGGGGGACTAAACAATGAGCAGTTCTTC. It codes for CASSLGGLNNEQFF.

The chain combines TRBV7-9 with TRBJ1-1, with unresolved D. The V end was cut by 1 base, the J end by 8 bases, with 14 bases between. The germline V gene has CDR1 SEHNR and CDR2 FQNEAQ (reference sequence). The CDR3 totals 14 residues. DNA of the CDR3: TGTGCCAGCAGCTTAGGCCGGGAGGCATCGGAAGCTTTCTTT. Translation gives CASSLGREASEAFF. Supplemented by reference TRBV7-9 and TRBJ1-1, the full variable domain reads DTGVSQNPRHKITKRGQNVTFRCDPISEHNRLYWYRQTLGQGPEFLTYFQNEAQLEKSRLLSDRFSAERPKGSFSTLEIQRTEQGDSAMYLCASSLGREASEAFFGQGTRLTVV.

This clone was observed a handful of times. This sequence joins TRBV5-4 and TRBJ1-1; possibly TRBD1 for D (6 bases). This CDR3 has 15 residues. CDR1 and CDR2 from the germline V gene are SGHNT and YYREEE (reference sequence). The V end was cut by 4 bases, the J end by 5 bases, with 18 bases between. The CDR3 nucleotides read TGTGCCAGCAGCCCCCAACAGGGAAAGGGGACTGAAGCTTTCTTT. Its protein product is CASSPQQGKGTEAFF.

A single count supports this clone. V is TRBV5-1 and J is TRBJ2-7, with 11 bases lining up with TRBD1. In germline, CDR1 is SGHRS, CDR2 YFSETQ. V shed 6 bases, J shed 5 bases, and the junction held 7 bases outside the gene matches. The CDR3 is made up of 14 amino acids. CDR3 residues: CASNVMGQGDEQYF. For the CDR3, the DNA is TGCGCCAGCAACGTCATGGGACAGGGGGACGAGCAGTACTTC. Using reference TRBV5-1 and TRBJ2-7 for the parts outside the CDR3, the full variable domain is KAGVTQTPRYLIKTRGQQVTLSCSPISGHRSVSWYQQTPGQGLQFLFEYFSETQRNKGNFPGRFSGRQFSNSRSEMNVSTLELGDSALYLCASNVMGQGDEQYFGPGTRLTVT.

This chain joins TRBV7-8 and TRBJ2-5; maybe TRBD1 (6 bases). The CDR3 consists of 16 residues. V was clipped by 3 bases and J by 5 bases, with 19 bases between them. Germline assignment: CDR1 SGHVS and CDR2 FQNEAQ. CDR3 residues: CASSFSGTQGLETQYF. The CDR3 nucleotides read TGTGCCAGCAGCTTCTCGGGGACACAAGGATTGGAGACCCAGTACTTC.

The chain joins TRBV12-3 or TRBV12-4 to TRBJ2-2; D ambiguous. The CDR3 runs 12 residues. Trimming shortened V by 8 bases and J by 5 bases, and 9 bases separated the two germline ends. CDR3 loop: CASASVTGELFF. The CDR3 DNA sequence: TGTGCCAGCGCGAGTGTTACCGGGGAGCTGTTTTTT.

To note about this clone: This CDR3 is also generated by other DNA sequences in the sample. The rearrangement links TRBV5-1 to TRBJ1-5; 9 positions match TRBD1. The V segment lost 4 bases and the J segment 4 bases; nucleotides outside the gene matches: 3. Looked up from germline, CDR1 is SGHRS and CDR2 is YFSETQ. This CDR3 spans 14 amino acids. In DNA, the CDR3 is TGCGCCAGCAGCATAGGACAGGGGAATCAGCCCCAGCATTTT. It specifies CASSIGQGNQPQHF.

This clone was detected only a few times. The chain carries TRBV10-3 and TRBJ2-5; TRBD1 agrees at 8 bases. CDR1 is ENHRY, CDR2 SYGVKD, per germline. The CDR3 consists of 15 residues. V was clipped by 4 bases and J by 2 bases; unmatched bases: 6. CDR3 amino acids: CAISVGDRTQETQYF. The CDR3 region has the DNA TGTGCCATCAGTGTGGGGGACAGGACTCAAGAGACCCAGTACTTC.

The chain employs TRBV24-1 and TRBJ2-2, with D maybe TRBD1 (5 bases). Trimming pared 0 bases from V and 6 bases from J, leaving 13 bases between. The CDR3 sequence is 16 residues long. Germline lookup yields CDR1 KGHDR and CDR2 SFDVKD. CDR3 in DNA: TGTGCCACCAGTGATTTGTGGCAGGGTATTCCCGGGGAGCTGTTTTTT. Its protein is CATSDLWQGIPGELFF.

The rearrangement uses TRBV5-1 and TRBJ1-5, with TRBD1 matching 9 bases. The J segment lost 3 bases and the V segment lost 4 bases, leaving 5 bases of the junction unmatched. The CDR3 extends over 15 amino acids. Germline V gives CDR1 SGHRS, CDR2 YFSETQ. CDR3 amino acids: CASSVGQGDNQPQHF. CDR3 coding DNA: TGCGCCAGCAGCGTGGGACAGGGTGACAATCAGCCCCAGCATTTT.

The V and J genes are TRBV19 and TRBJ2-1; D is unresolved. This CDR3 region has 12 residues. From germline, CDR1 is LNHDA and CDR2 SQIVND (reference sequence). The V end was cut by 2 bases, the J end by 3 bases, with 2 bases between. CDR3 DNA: TGTGCCAGTAGTATATACTACAATGAGCAGTTCTTC. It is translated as CASSIYYNEQFF.

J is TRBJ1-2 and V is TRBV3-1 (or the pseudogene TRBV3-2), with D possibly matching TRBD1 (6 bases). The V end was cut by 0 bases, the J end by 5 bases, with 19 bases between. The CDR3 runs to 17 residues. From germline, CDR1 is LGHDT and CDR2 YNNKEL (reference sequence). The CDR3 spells CASSQEGGQARVYGYTF. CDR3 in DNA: TGTGCCAGCAGCCAAGAGGGGGGGCAGGCGAGGGTATATGGCTACACCTTC.

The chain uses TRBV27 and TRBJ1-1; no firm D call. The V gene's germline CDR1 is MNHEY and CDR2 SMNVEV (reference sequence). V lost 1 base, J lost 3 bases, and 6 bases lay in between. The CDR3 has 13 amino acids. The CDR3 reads CASSLYRDTEAFF. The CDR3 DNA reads TGTGCCAGCAGTTTATACAGAGACACTGAAGCTTTCTTT.

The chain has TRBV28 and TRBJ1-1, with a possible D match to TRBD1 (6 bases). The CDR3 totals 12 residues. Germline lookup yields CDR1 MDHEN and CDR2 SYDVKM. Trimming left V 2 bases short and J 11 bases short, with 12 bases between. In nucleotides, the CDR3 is TGTGCCAGCAGTTTAATACAGGGAAGGGCTTTCTTT. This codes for CASSLIQGRAFF. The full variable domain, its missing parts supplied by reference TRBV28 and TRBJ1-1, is DVKVTQSSRYLVKRTGEKVFLECVQDMDHENMFWYRQDPGLGLRLIYFSYDVKMKEKGDIPEGYSVSREKKERFSLILESASTNQTSMYLCASSLIQGRAFFGQGTRLTVV.

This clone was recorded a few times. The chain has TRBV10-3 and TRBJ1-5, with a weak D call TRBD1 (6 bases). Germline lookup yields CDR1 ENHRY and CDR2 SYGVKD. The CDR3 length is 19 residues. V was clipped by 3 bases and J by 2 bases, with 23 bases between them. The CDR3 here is CAISDSRTDLQGGNQPQHF. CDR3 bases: TGTGCCATCAGTGATTCGAGGACAGACTTACAGGGTGGCAATCAGCCCCAGCATTTT.

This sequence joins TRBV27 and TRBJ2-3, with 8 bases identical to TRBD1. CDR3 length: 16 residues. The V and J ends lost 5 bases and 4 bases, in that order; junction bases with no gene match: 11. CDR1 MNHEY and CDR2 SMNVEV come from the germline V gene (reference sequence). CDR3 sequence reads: CASSRIRQGRADTQYF. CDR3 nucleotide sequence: TGTGCCAGCAGTCGGATCCGACAGGGGCGAGCAGATACGCAGTATTTT.

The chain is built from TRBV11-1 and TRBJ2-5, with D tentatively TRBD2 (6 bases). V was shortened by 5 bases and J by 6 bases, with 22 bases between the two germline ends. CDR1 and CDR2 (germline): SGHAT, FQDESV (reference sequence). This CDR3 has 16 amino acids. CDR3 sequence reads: CASSVPGLGVLKTQYF. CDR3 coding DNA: TGTGCCAGCAGCGTACCGGGACTTGGAGTGTTAAAGACCCAGTACTTC. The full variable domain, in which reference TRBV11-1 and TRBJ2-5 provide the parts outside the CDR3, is EAEVAQSPRYKITEKSQAVAFWCDPISGHATLYWYRQILGQGPELLVQFQDESVVDDSQLPKDRFSAERLKGVDSTLKIQPAELGDSAMYLCASSVPGLGVLKTQYFGPGTRLLVL.

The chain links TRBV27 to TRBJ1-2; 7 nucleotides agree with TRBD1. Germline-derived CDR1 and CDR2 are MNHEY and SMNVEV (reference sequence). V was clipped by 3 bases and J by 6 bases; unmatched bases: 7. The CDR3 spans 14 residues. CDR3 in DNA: TGTGCCAGCAGTTTTCGACAGGGAGGAAATGGCTACACCTTC. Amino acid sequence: CASSFRQGGNGYTF.

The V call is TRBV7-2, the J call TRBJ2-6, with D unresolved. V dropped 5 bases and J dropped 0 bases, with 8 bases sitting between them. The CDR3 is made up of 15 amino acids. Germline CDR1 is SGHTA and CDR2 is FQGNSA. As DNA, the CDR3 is TGTGCCAGCAGCAAAGCCAACTCTGGGGCCAACGTCCTGACTTTC. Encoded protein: CASSKANSGANVLTF.

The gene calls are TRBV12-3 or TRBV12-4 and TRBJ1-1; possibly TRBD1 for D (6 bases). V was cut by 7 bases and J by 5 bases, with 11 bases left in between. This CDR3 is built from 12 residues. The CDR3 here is CASKGGGTEAFF. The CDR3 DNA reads TGTGCCAGCAAGGGGGGGGGTACTGAAGCTTTCTTT.